The T cell receptor beta chain described here comes from a study of cytomegalovirus exposure and HLA in healthy donors. Study findings and constraints: In a later analysis, parvovirus B19, influenza, CMV and Epstein-Barr virus appeared linked to several top co-occurrence clusters. A later analysis revealed that TCR association rates differed between HLA loci, peaking at DRB1 and bottoming out at HLA-C.

The PCR made use of 60 Vbeta and 13 Jbeta primers. Assay: immunoSEQ multiplex PCR; the TCRdb copy retains only in-frame clones and omits some. Here the sample spans about 160,000 clones, roughly 77% being singletons. From germline, CDR1 is MNHEY and CDR2 SMNVEV (reference sequence). V gave up 5 bases and J gave up 0 bases; unmatched junction bases: 1. CDR3 length: 15 amino acids. As regards this clone: Antigen unknown.

Donors likely had unrecorded immune exposures despite being nominally healthy when sampled. This receptor was identified in a man aged 45-60 years in good health and CMV-seropositive. The specimen sequenced was PBMCs. The chain has TRBV27 and TRBJ2-4; TRBD2 matches at 10 bases. This CDR3 is CASSSGGVAKNIQYF. The DNA of the CDR3 is TGTGCCAGCAGTAGCGGGGGGGTAGCCAAAAACATTCAGTACTTC.